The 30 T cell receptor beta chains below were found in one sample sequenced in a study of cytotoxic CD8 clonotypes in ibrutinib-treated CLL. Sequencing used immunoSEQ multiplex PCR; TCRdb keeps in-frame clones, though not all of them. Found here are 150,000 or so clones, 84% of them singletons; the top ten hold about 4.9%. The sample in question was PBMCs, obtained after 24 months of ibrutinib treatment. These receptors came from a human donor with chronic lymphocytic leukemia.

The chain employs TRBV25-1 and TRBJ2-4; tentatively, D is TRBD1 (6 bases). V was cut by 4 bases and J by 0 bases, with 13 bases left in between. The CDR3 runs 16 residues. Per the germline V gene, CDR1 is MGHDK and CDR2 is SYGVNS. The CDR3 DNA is TGTGCCAGCAGTGCCGCAGGGGTAGGAGCCAAAAACATTCAGTACTTC. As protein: CASSAAGVGAKNIQYF.

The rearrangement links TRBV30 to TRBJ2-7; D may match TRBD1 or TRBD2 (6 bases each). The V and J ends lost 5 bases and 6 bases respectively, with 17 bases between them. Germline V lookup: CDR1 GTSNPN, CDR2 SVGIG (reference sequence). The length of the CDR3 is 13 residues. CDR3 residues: CAWLEGGHGEQYF. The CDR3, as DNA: TGTGCCTGGCTGGAGGGGGGACACGGCGAGCAGTACTTC.

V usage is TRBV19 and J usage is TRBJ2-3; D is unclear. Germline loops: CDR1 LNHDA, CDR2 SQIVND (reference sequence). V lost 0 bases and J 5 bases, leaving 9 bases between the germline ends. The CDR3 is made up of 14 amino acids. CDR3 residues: CASSIDHERDTQYF. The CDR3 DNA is TGTGCCAGTAGTATAGATCATGAAAGAGATACGCAGTATTTT.

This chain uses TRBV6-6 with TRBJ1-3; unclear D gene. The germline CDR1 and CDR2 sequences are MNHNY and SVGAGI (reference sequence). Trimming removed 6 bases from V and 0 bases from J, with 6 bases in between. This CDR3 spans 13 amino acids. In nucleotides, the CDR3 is TGTGCCAGCAGCTATCCCTCTGGAAACACCATATATTTT. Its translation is CASSYPSGNTIYF.

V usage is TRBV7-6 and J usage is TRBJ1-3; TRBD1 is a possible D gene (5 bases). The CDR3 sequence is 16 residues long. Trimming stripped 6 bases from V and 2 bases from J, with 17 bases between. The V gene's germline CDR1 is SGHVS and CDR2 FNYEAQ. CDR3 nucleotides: TGTGCCAGCAGTTCAAATCCCCAGGGAACTGGAAACACCATATATTTT. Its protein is CASSSNPQGTGNTIYF.

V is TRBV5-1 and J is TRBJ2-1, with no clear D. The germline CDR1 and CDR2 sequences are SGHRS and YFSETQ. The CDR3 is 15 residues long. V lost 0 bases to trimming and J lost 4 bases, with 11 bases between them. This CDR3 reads CASSLGGSPYNEQFF. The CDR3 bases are TGCGCCAGCAGCTTGGGGGGTTCCCCTTACAATGAGCAGTTCTTC.

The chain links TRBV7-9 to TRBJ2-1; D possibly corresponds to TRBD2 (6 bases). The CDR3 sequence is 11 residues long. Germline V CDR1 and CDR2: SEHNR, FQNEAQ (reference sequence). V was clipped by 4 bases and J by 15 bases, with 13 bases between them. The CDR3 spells CASSYGTLLFF. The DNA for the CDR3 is TGTGCCAGCAGCTACGGGACTCTTCTGTTCTTC.

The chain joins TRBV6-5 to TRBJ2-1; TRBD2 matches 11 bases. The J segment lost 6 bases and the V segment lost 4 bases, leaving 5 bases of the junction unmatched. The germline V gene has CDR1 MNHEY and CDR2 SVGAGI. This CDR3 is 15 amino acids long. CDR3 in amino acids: CASSFSGRASNEQFF. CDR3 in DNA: TGTGCCAGCAGTTTTAGCGGGAGGGCCTCCAATGAGCAGTTCTTC.

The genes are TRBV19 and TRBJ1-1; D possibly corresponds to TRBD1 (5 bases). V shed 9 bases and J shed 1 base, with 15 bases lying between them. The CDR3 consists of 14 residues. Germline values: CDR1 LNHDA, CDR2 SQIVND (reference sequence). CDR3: CASGTGARNTEAFF. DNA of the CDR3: TGTGCCAGCGGAACCGGGGCTCGGAACACTGAAGCTTTCTTT.

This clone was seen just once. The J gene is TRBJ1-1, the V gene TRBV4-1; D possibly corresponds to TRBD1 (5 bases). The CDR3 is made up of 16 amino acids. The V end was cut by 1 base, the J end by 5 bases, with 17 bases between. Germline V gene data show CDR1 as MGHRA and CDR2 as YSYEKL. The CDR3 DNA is TGCGCCAGCAGCCAAGTCAGATCTCAGGGAGGGACTGAAGCTTTCTTT. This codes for CASSQVRSQGGTEAFF.

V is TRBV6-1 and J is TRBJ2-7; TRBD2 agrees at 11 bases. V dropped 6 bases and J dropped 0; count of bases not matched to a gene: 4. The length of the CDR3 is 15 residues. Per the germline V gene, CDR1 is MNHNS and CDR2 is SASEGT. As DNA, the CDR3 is TGTGCCAGCAGGTCGACTAGCGGGGACTCCTACGAGCAGTACTTC. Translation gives CASRSTSGDSYEQYF.

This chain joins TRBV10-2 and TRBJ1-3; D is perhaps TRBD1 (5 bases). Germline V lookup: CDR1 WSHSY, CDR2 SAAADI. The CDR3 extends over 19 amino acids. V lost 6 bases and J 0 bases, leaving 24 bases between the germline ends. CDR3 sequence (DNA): TGCGCCAGCAGAACAGGCCCATCGGACCGGAGCCTCTCTGGAAACACCATATATTTT. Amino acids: CASRTGPSDRSLSGNTIYF.

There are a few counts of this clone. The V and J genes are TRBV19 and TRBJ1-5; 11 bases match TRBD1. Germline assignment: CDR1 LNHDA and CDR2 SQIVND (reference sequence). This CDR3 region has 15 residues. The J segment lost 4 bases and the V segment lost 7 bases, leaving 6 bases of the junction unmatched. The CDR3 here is CASTPGQGENQPQHF. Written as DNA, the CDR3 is TGTGCCAGTACCCCGGGACAGGGGGAAAATCAGCCCCAGCATTTT. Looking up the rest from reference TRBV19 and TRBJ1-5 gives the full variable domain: DGGITQSPKYLFRKEGQNVTLSCEQNLNHDAMYWYRQDPGQGLRLIYYSQIVNDFQKGDIAEGYSVSREKKESFPLTVTSAQKNPTAFYLCASTPGQGENQPQHFGDGTRLSIL.

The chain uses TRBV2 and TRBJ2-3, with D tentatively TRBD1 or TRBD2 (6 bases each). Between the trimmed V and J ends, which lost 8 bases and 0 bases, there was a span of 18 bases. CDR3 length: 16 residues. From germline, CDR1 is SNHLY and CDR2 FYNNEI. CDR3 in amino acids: CASGGPVNPSTDTQYF. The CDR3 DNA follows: TGTGCCAGCGGGGGGCCGGTCAACCCTAGCACAGATACGCAGTATTTT.

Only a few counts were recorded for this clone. CDR3: CASSYIEGGYTF. As DNA, the CDR3 is TGTGCCAGCAGTTACATCGAGGGAGGCTACACCTTC. The chain uses TRBV6-5 and TRBJ1-2; D is ambiguous. Trimming left V 2 bases short and J 8 bases short, with 9 bases between. There are 12 residues in the CDR3. Germline CDR1 is MNHEY and CDR2 is SVGAGI.

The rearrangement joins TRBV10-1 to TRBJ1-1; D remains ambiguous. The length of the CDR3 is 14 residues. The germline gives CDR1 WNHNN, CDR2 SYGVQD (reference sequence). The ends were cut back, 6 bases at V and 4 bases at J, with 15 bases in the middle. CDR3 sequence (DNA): TGCGCCAGCAGATCGACCCTGAGAGGCACTGAAGCTTTCTTT. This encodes CASRSTLRGTEAFF.

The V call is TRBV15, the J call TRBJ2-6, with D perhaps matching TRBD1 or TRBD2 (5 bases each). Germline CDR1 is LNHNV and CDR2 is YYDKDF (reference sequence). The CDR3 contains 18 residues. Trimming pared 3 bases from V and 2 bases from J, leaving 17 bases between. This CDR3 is CATSSYGTGPAGANVLTF. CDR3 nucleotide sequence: TGTGCCACCAGCAGTTACGGGACGGGGCCGGCTGGGGCCAACGTCCTGACTTTC.

The CDR3 coding sequence is TGTGCCAGCAGTCCTTTTAGGGCAATCAACACTGAAGCTTTCTTT. Its translation: CASSPFRAINTEAFF. The V and J genes are TRBV27 and TRBJ1-1, with no clear D. The CDR3 spans 15 residues. Trimming stripped 5 bases from V and 2 bases from J, with 15 bases between. The germline gives CDR1 MNHEY, CDR2 SMNVEV (reference sequence).

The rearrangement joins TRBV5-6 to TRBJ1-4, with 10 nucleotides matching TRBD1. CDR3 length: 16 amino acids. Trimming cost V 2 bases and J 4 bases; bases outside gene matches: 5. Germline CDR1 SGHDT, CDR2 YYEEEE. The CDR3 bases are TGTGCCAGCAGCTTTCGGACAGGGGGAGGTAATGAAAAACTGTTTTTT. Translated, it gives CASSFRTGGGNEKLFF.

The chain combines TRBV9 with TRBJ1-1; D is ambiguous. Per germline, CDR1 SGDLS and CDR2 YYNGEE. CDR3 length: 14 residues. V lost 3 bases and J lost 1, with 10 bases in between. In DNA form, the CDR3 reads TGTGCCAGCAGCGATTATAACCGGAACACTGAAGCTTTCTTT. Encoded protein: CASSDYNRNTEAFF. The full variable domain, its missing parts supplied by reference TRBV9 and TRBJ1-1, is DSGVTQTPKHLITATGQRVTLRCSPRSGDLSVYWYQQSLDQGLQFLIQYYNGEERAKGNILERFSAQQFPDLHSELNLSSLELGDSALYFCASSDYNRNTEAFFGQGTRLTVV.

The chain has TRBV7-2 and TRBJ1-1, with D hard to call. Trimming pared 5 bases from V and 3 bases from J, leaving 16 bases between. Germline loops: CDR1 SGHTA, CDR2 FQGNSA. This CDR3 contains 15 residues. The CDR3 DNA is TGTGCCAGCAGCCAGAGGGCGGGGTTTGACACTGAAGCTTTCTTT. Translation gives CASSQRAGFDTEAFF.

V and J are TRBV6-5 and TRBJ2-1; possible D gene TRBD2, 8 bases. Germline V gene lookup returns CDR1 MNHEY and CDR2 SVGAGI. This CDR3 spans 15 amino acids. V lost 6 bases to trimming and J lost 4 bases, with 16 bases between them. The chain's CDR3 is CASSNGRGLYNEQFF. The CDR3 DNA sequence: TGTGCCAGCAGCAACGGGAGGGGGCTTTACAATGAGCAGTTCTTC.

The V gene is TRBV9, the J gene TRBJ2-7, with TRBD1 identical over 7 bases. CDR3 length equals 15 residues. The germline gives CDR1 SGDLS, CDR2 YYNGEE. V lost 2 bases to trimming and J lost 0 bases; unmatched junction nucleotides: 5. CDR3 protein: CASSVRDRDSYEQYF. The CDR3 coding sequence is TGTGCCAGCAGCGTCAGAGACAGGGACTCCTACGAGCAGTACTTC.

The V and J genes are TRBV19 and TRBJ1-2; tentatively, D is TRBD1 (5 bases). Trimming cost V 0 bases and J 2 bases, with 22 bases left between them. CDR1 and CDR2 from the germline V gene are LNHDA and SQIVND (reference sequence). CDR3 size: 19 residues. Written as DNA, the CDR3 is TGTGCCAGTAGTATAGATCGAAAGGGAGGAGGGGTTCGGAACTATGGCTACACCTTC. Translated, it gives CASSIDRKGGGVRNYGYTF.

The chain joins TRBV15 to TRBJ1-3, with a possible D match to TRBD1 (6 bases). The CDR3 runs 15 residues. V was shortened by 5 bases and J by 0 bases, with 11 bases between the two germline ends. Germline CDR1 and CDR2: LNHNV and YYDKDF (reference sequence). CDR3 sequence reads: CATSGQSLSGNTIYF. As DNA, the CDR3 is TGTGCCACCAGCGGACAGTCGCTCTCTGGAAACACCATATATTTT.

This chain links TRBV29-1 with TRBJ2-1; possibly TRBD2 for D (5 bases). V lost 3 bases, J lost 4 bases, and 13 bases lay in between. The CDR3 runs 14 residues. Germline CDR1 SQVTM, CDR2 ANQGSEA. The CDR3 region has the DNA TGCAGCGTTGAGCGCCTGGGCGGGTACAATGAGCAGTTCTTC. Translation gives CSVERLGGYNEQFF.

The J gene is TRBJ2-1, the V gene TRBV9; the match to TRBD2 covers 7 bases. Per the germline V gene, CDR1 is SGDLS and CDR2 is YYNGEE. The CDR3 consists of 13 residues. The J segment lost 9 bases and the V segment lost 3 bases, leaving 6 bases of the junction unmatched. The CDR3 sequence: CASSGGGRVEQFF. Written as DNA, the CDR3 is TGTGCCAGCAGCGGCGGCGGGAGAGTTGAGCAGTTCTTC.

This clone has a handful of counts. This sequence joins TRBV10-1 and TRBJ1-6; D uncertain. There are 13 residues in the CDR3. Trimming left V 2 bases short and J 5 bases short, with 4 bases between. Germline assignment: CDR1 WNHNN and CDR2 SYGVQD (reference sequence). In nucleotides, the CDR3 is TGCGCCAGCAGTGAGGCGGATAATTCACCCCTCCACTTT. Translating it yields CASSEADNSPLHF.

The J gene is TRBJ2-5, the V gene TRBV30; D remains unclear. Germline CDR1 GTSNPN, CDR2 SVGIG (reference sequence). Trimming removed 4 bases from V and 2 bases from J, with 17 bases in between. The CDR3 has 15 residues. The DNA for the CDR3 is TGTGCCTGGACTTTTCGACGGAAAGAACAAGAGACCCAGTACTTC. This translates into CAWTFRRKEQETQYF.

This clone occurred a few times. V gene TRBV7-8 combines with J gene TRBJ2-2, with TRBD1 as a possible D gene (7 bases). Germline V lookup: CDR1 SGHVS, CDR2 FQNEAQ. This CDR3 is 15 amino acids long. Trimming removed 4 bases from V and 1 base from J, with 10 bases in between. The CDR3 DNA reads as TGTGCCAGCAGCTCCAGGGGGGTGAACACCGGGGAGCTGTTTTTT. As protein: CASSSRGVNTGELFF.